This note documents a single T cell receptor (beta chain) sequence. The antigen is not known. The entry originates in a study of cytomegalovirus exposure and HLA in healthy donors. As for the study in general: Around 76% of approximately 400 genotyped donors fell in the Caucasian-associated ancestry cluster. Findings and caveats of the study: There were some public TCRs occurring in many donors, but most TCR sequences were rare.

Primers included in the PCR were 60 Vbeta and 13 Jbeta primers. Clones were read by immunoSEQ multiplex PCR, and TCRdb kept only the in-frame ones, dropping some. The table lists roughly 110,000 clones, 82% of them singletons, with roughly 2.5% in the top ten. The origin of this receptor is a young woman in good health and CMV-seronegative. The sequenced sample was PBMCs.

CDR3 in amino acids: CASSFPGQGVKQYF. CDR3 sequence (DNA): TGTGCCAGCAGTTTCCCGGGACAGGGGGTTAAGCAGTACTTC. The chain uses TRBV6-5 and TRBJ2-7, with 11 bases aligning to TRBD1. The ends lost 4 bases at V and 8 bases at J; junction bases unmatched: 7. This CDR3 is 14 amino acids long. Looked up from germline, CDR1 is MNHEY and CDR2 is SVGAGI.